The rows below give T cell receptor beta chains drawn from one sample of a study of T-cell memory formation after mild COVID-19. Using its own MiXCR run on the 5' RACE reads, TCRdb lists one record per CDR3 protein. The sample shows more than 150,000 distinct CDR3 sequences, around a sixth of them seen only once. The source material was PBMCs or a T cell subset sorted from them (not recorded which). All receptors derive from a young man who had mild COVID-19 (a few samples of this study predate the infection). Cell type and time point are not known. Each CDR3 is given with its conserved first and last residue. The order of the fields is CDR3 protein, D gene, J gene, CDR3 length, V gene. The D gene is left open where the match is weak.

CASSQAAVRDRGLVWDYTF,TRBD1,TRBJ1-2,19,TRBV4-1
CASSETRRTEAFF,.,TRBJ1-1,13,TRBV7-9
CASSPPGSDNEQFF,.,TRBJ2-1,14,TRBV18
CASSPRTGGSPLHF,TRBD1,TRBJ1-6,14,TRBV2
CASSQPTTGGNQPQHF,TRBD1,TRBJ1-5,16,TRBV28
CASSQLGGGLSDTQYF,.,TRBJ2-3,16,TRBV4-2
CASADGPVVAQHF,.,TRBJ1-5,13,TRBV19
CASSPRTVNNYGYTF,.,TRBJ1-2,15,TRBV7-2
CASSHRRGRKGVTYEQYF,.,TRBJ2-7,18,TRBV4-1
CSAIGTGSSYEQYF,TRBD1,TRBJ2-7,14,TRBV20-1
CASSLRQGGTGELFF,TRBD1,TRBJ2-2,15,TRBV5-5
CASRKTGAANDYTF,TRBD1,TRBJ1-2,14,TRBV7-2
CASSIQSYTQYF,.,TRBJ2-3,12,TRBV2
CASSLRARGSEAFF,.,TRBJ1-1,14,TRBV7-2
CSARSTGGYGELFF,.,TRBJ2-2,14,TRBV20-1
CASSEGWVSGANVLTF,.,TRBJ2-6,16,TRBV2
CASSPGAILDGEPQHF,.,TRBJ1-5,16,TRBV5-1
CASRPLAGGTDTQYF,TRBD2,TRBJ2-3,15,TRBV12-3/TRBV12-4
CASSELGPLHF,.,TRBJ1-6,11,TRBV10-1
CSAQTVPGTGVRGNTEAFF,TRBD1,TRBJ1-1,19,TRBV20-1
CSVEGGELMDTEAFF,.,TRBJ1-1,15,TRBV29-1
CASSRVLAFF,.,TRBJ1-1,10,TRBV12-3/TRBV12-4
CASSLNSNTEAFF,.,TRBJ1-1,13,TRBV5-1
CASSLTGNTEAFF,.,TRBJ1-1,13,TRBV5-1
CSATPGQNNSPLHF,TRBD1,TRBJ1-6,14,TRBV20-1
CASSFIGADTQYF,.,TRBJ2-3,13,TRBV11-3